The 2 T cell receptor beta chains reported below all come from one sample, sequenced in a study of OX40 agonist ivuxolimab in advanced cancers. Clones were read by immunoSEQ multiplex PCR, and TCRdb kept only the in-frame ones, dropping some. The repertoire holds about 31,000 clones, with 82% as singletons. The sequencing here drew on CD4+ or CD8+ T cells sorted from blood, taken in a trial of the OX40 agonist ivuxolimab. The receptor source for this set is an adult with an advanced solid tumor such as melanoma, head and neck, liver or kidney cancer.

This chain joins TRBV7-9 and TRBJ2-3; D is undetermined. The germline gives CDR1 SEHNR, CDR2 FQNEAQ (reference sequence). V lost 11 bases and J lost 1, with 10 bases in between. This CDR3 region has 12 residues. This chain's CDR3 is CASGRGTDTQYF. The CDR3 DNA sequence: TGTGCCTCCGGACGGGGCACAGATACGCAGTATTTT.

The J gene is TRBJ2-1, the V gene TRBV27, with 12 positions matching TRBD2. The CDR3 covers 17 residues. The J segment lost 0 bases and the V segment lost 6 bases, leaving 6 bases of the junction unmatched. Germline V gene data show CDR1 as MNHEY and CDR2 as SMNVEV (reference sequence). The CDR3: CASRSPLAGGSYNEQFF. DNA of the CDR3: TGTGCCAGCAGGTCTCCACTAGCGGGGGGCTCCTACAATGAGCAGTTCTTC.